The 29 T cell receptor beta chains presented below share a single source sample, sequenced in a study of CD8 T cells in ankylosing spondylitis. One entry per CDR3 protein results from TCRdb running MiXCR on the 5' RACE reads. This sample carries about 150,000 distinct CDR3 sequences, roughly 30% of them seen once, and the ten largest clones take around 6.2%. Sequenced sample: synovial fluid, either unsorted or a sorted T cell fraction (not recorded which). Receptor source: a male donor with ankylosing spondylitis.

In this sample, this clonotype turned up many times. The chain couples TRBV29-1 to TRBJ2-7; possibly TRBD1 or TRBD2 for D (5 bases each). In germline, CDR1 is SQVTM, CDR2 ANQGSEA. The length of the CDR3 is 12 residues. The V end was cut by 3 bases, the J end by 5 bases, with 11 bases between. The CDR3 here is CSVDEGRNEQYF. In DNA form, the CDR3 reads TGCAGCGTTGACGAGGGGCGGAACGAGCAGTACTTC.

This chain uses TRBV12-3 or TRBV12-4 with TRBJ1-2, with 7 positions matching TRBD1. The CDR3 contains 16 residues. V trimming: 7 bases; J trimming: 3 bases; junction bases outside the gene matches: 14. The CDR3 loop reads CASTGKGQPAYYGYTF. CDR3 nucleotides: TGTGCCAGCACGGGAAAGGGACAGCCGGCTTACTATGGCTACACCTTC.

This clonotype was counted between two and nine times. The CDR3: CASSVGTSGGELFF. The DNA for the CDR3 is TGTGCCAGCAGTGTCGGGACTAGCGGCGGGGAGCTGTTTTTT. The V and J genes are TRBV27 and TRBJ2-2; 11 nucleotides line up with TRBD2. The CDR3 runs 14 residues. Trimming cost V 5 bases and J 7 bases; bases outside gene matches: 3. CDR1 MNHEY and CDR2 SMNVEV come from the germline V gene (reference sequence).

The V call is TRBV28, the J call TRBJ1-1; D is unclear. The CDR3 sequence is 13 residues long. Germline V gives CDR1 MDHEN, CDR2 SYDVKM. Trimming pared 6 bases from V and 4 bases from J, leaving 12 bases between. In nucleotides, the CDR3 is TGTGCCAGCAGCCCGACCAAAATCACTGAAGCTTTCTTT. Translated: CASSPTKITEAFF.

The chain employs TRBV6-1 and TRBJ2-2, with 7 positions matching TRBD1. V gave up 6 bases and J gave up 3 bases; unmatched junction bases: 4. Per the germline V gene, CDR1 is MNHNS and CDR2 is SASEGT. The CDR3 is 14 amino acids. This chain's CDR3 is CASRGGSDTGELFF. The CDR3 nucleotides are TGTGCCAGCAGAGGGGGCAGCGACACCGGGGAGCTGTTTTTT.

V is TRBV27 and J is TRBJ2-1; 12 positions match TRBD2. This CDR3 has 16 residues. The ends lost 5 bases at V and 4 bases at J; junction bases unmatched: 6. Germline V gene lookup returns CDR1 MNHEY and CDR2 SMNVEV (reference sequence). CDR3 in DNA: TGTGCCAGCAGTAAAACTAGCGGGGGGTGGTACAATGAGCAGTTCTTC. Protein: CASSKTSGGWYNEQFF.

This clonotype was seen ten or more times. The chain is built from TRBV19 and TRBJ1-2; TRBD1 agrees at 8 bases. With 1 base clipped from V and 4 bases from J, the junction kept 5 bases outside the gene matches. Germline-derived CDR1 and CDR2 are LNHDA and SQIVND (reference sequence). This CDR3 contains 15 residues. Here the CDR3 reads CASSIASTGGYGYTF. CDR3 in DNA: TGTGCCAGTAGTATAGCCTCTACAGGGGGCTATGGCTACACCTTC. The full variable domain, rest sourced from reference TRBV19 and TRBJ1-2, is DGGITQSPKYLFRKEGQNVTLSCEQNLNHDAMYWYRQDPGQGLRLIYYSQIVNDFQKGDIAEGYSVSREKKESFPLTVTSAQKNPTAFYLCASSIASTGGYGYTFGSGTRLTVV.

The chain uses TRBV20-1 and TRBJ1-2; tentative D call: TRBD1 (6 bases). CDR1 is DFQATT and CDR2 is SNEGSKA in the germline V gene (reference sequence). This CDR3 is 12 amino acids long. Trimming removed 3 bases from V and 4 bases from J, with 9 bases in between. CDR3 sequence: CSARKGGYGYTF. In DNA, the CDR3 is TGCAGTGCTAGGAAGGGGGGCTATGGCTACACCTTC.

Only a few counts were recorded for this clonotype. The V call is TRBV29-1, the J call TRBJ2-1; no reliable D call. CDR3 size: 15 residues. Trimming took off 4 bases at V and 0 bases at J, with 13 bases between the two ends. Looked up from germline, CDR1 is SQVTM and CDR2 is ANQGSEA. In nucleotides, the CDR3 is TGCAGCGTTGCCCAGCAAGACGTCTCCTACAATGAGCAGTTCTTC. It translates to CSVAQQDVSYNEQFF.

The V call is TRBV14, the J call TRBJ2-7; D unresolved. Germline V gives CDR1 SGHDN, CDR2 FVKESK. The V and J ends lost 3 bases and 2 bases respectively, with 5 bases between them. CDR3 length: 12 amino acids. The CDR3 bases are TGTGCCAGCAGCCAGATGACCTACGAGCAGTACTTC. This sequence encodes CASSQMTYEQYF.

The chain uses TRBV3-1 and TRBJ1-2, with 7 bases fitting TRBD1. The germline V gene encodes CDR1 LGHDT and CDR2 YNNKEL (reference sequence). The CDR3 spans 16 residues. V shed 1 base, J shed 4 bases, and the junction held 9 bases outside the gene matches. DNA of the CDR3: TGTGCCAGCAGCCAAGCCAAGGGGGCTCAGGGCTATGGCTACACCTTC. It encodes CASSQAKGAQGYGYTF. Full variable domain (remainder filled in from reference TRBV3-1 and TRBJ1-2): DTAVSQTPKYLVTQMGNDKSIKCEQNLGHDTMYWYKQDSKKFLKIMFSYNNKELIINETVPNRFSPKSPDKAHLNLHINSLELGDSAVYFCASSQAKGAQGYGYTFGSGTRLTVV.

This clonotype was counted once. The chain is built from TRBV20-1 and TRBJ2-7, with TRBD2 matching 15 bases. Germline assignment: CDR1 DFQATT and CDR2 SNEGSKA (reference sequence). Trimming took 0 bases from V and 4 from J; bases not matched to a gene: 1. The CDR3 has 15 residues. The CDR3 DNA is TGCAGTGCTAGAGAAGGGACTAGCGGGAGGTACGAGCAGTACTTC. This sequence encodes CSAREGTSGRYEQYF.

The rearrangement joins TRBV20-1 to TRBJ1-1, with D maybe TRBD1 (5 bases). Germline CDR1 reads DFQATT; CDR2 reads SNEGSKA (reference sequence). This CDR3 contains 12 residues. Trimming cost V 7 bases and J 6 bases, with 15 bases left between them. As DNA, the CDR3 is TGCAGTGTACCGACAGATTCTCCTGAAGCTTTCTTT. Residues: CSVPTDSPEAFF.

The table lists this clonotype with a few counts. CDR3 in DNA: TGTGCCAGCAGTGGCCGGACAGGGGGCTATGGCTACACCTTC. As protein: CASSGRTGGYGYTF. The V and J genes are TRBV6-1 and TRBJ1-2; 10 nucleotides line up with TRBD1. Germline assignment: CDR1 MNHNS and CDR2 SASEGT. This CDR3 spans 14 amino acids. Germline trimming cut 4 bases from V and 4 bases from J; bases unmatched to any gene: 3.

This clonotype was detected only a few times. The rearrangement links TRBV20-1 to TRBJ1-1; D is ambiguous. Germline V gives CDR1 DFQATT, CDR2 SNEGSKA (reference sequence). Trimming left V 0 bases short and J 1 base short, with 6 bases between. The length of the CDR3 is 13 residues. CDR3 region: CSARDRWNTEAFF. CDR3 in DNA: TGCAGTGCTAGAGATCGCTGGAACACTGAAGCTTTCTTT.

This clonotype was recorded a few times. The chain couples TRBV2 to TRBJ2-1; D might be TRBD2 (7 bases). Germline assignment: CDR1 SNHLY and CDR2 FYNNEI. The CDR3 runs to 15 residues. V was clipped by 8 bases and J by 6 bases, with 20 bases between them. CDR3 DNA: TGTGCCAGCGGAGCCCCAGGGGAGGGGGTCAATGAGCAGTTCTTC. Its protein is CASGAPGEGVNEQFF.

This clonotype has ten or more counts. The rearrangement uses TRBV5-1 and TRBJ2-2; D remains ambiguous. Germline V gene data show CDR1 as SGHRS and CDR2 as YFSETQ. The CDR3 spans 17 residues. Trimming pared 0 bases from V and 3 bases from J, leaving 15 bases between. As DNA, the CDR3 is TGCGCCAGCAGCTTGGCAGCTCCCTTGGATCACACCGGGGAGCTGTTTTTT. Its protein is CASSLAAPLDHTGELFF.

CDR3 region: CASSLGDRTGNSPLHF. The DNA for the CDR3 is TGCGCCAGCAGCTTAGGGGACAGGACGGGTAATTCACCCCTCCACTTT. The rearrangement joins TRBV5-1 to TRBJ1-6, with TRBD1 matching over 8 bases. The germline CDR1 and CDR2 sequences are SGHRS and YFSETQ. Trimming at V came to 2 bases and at J to 6 bases, leaving 7 bases not matched to a gene. This CDR3 spans 16 amino acids.

CDR3 amino acids: CASRPEAVNSPLHF. In nucleotides, the CDR3 is TGCGCCAGCAGACCGGAGGCAGTAAATTCACCCCTCCACTTT. The chain links TRBV5-1 to TRBJ1-6; D unresolved. Per germline, CDR1 SGHRS and CDR2 YFSETQ. The CDR3 runs to 14 residues. V lost 5 bases and J 7 bases, leaving 13 bases between the germline ends.

This clonotype was counted many times. The CDR3 region has the DNA TGTGCCGCCTGCGAGGGCGGGGGCCCCTACGAGCAGTACTTC. Translating gives CAACEGGGPYEQYF. The genes are TRBV10-3 and TRBJ2-7; maybe TRBD2 (7 bases). The germline V gene encodes CDR1 ENHRY and CDR2 SYGVKD. The CDR3 loop spans 14 amino acids. Trimming stripped 11 bases from V and 2 bases from J, with 19 bases between.

The chain combines TRBV5-1 with TRBJ2-7, with 7 bases aligning to TRBD1. Germline values: CDR1 SGHRS, CDR2 YFSETQ. The CDR3 has 18 residues. V shed 3 bases and J 4 bases; nucleotides not matched to a gene: 19. DNA of the CDR3: TGCGCCAGCAGCTACTCGACAGGGTCCTCGATTGGGGCTTACGAGCAGTACTTC. Protein product: CASSYSTGSSIGAYEQYF.

The chain uses TRBV20-1 and TRBJ2-1; 9 bases agree with TRBD2. V dropped 2 bases and J dropped 1; count of bases not matched to a gene: 12. The germline V gene encodes CDR1 DFQATT and CDR2 SNEGSKA (reference sequence). CDR3 length: 18 amino acids. CDR3 loop: CSARSLAGTLLSYNEQFF. The CDR3 DNA sequence: TGCAGTGCTAGATCTCTAGCGGGGACCCTTCTATCCTACAATGAGCAGTTCTTC.

This chain joins TRBV15 and TRBJ1-5; perhaps TRBD1 as D (6 bases). Germline values: CDR1 LNHNV, CDR2 YYDKDF (reference sequence). The length of the CDR3 is 17 residues. Trimming left V 0 bases short and J 0 bases short, with 12 bases between. CDR3 bases: TGTGCCACCAGCAGAGATAGCGGACAGAATAGCAATCAGCCCCAGCATTTT. Translating gives CATSRDSGQNSNQPQHF.

The rearrangement joins TRBV20-1 to TRBJ1-4; D is perhaps TRBD1 (5 bases). Trimming cost V 7 bases and J 8 bases, with 11 bases left between them. Looked up from germline, CDR1 is DFQATT and CDR2 is SNEGSKA (reference sequence). This CDR3 spans 11 amino acids. The CDR3 DNA reads TGCAGTGTTCCGGGGGAGGAAAAACTGTTTTTT. Translated: CSVPGEEKLFF.

V gene TRBV20-1 combines with J gene TRBJ1-3; the D is unclear. The CDR3 is made up of 13 amino acids. V dropped 5 bases and J dropped 2 bases, with 10 bases sitting between them. CDR1 is DFQATT, CDR2 SNEGSKA, per germline (reference sequence). The CDR3 reads CSAPSGAGNTIYF. CDR3 nucleotide sequence: TGCAGTGCTCCGTCTGGTGCTGGAAACACCATATATTTT.

The genes are TRBV3-1 and TRBJ2-3, with a possible D match to TRBD1 (6 bases). Trimming removed 2 bases at V and 5 bases at J, with 20 bases between. CDR1 and CDR2 (germline): LGHDT, YNNKEL (reference sequence). The CDR3 is 17 residues long. CDR3 loop: CASSQRWRTELKDTQYF. CDR3 nucleotide sequence: TGTGCCAGCAGCCAAAGGTGGAGGACAGAACTGAAAGATACGCAGTATTTT.

This sequence joins TRBV25-1 and TRBJ1-2, with a weak D call TRBD1 (5 bases). Germline-derived CDR1 and CDR2 are MGHDK and SYGVNS. V gave up 1 base and J gave up 4 bases, with 7 bases separating them. The CDR3 loop spans 13 amino acids. CDR3 residues: CASSELGVYGYTF. In nucleotides, the CDR3 is TGTGCCAGCAGTGAATTGGGGGTCTATGGCTACACCTTC.

The V gene is TRBV10-2, the J gene TRBJ2-1, with 7 bases aligning to TRBD1. The CDR3 has 17 amino acids. V lost 1 base and J lost 7; bases outside the gene matches: 13. Germline V CDR1 and CDR2: WSHSY, SAAADI. Here the CDR3 DNA reads TGCGCCAGCAGTGAGTGGAAGGGGACAGTGCTGGGGAATGAGCAGTTCTTC. This sequence encodes CASSEWKGTVLGNEQFF.

The chain recombines TRBV7-2 with TRBJ2-7; D perhaps matches TRBD1 (6 bases). This CDR3 contains 15 residues. CDR1 is SGHTA, CDR2 FQGNSA, per germline. With 1 base removed from V and 2 bases from J, the gap between germline ends came to 12 bases. The DNA for the CDR3 is TGTGCCAGCAGCTTAGTTTCAGGGGAGACCTACGAGCAGTACTTC. Translating gives CASSLVSGETYEQYF.